The entry below gives a single TCR beta chain sequence along with its context. Its antigen is unidentified. A read error may produce the germline difference seen at one junction end. There are 16 residues in the CDR3. The germline V gene encodes CDR1 SEHNR and CDR2 FQNEAQ (reference sequence). The study ran its PCR with 60 Vbeta and 13 Jbeta primers. Method: immunoSEQ multiplex PCR; TCRdb's copy keeps in-frame clones and lacks some. Here the sample spans about 140,000 clones, 65% to 85% being singletons. The data were taken from a study of cytomegalovirus exposure and HLA in healthy donors. Findings and caveats of the study: Reports credit the classifier with highly specific, highly sensitive diagnosis of cytomegalovirus status. Listed as cytomegalovirus-associated were about 160 TCR beta chains. It emerged from a later analysis that several of the most significant clusters appeared to be linked to common viral pathogens. The authors confirmed in vitro that a few CMV-associated chains were specific for CMV antigens.

This chain joins TRBV7-9 and TRBJ2-7, with 7 positions matching TRBD1. The TCR was taken from a man between 18 and 29 years old in good health and CMV-seronegative. Sequencing was performed on PBMCs. CDR3 in DNA: TGTTCCAGCAGCCCTACTCGGACAGGAAAGACCTACGAGCAGTACTTC. Protein: CSSSPTRTGKTYEQYF.